This T cell receptor (beta chain) was retrieved from a study of CD8 T cells in Susac syndrome. With random hexamers, reverse transcription was performed on about 0.5 to 1 ug of RNA. Amplification of TCR beta CDR3 used immunoSEQ multiplex PCR across 54 Vbeta and 13 Jbeta. TCRdb reprocessed the immunoSEQ multiplex PCR reads via MiXCR and lists one record per CDR3 protein. The sample includes 100,000 to 150,000 distinct CDR3 sequences, around 96% seen only once; the top ten take 0.065% to 0.09%. General study results and limits: Regarding the TCR sequencing and HLA analysis, the study admitted that a relatively small number of individuals were involved.

The CDR3 spans 12 residues. Germline assignment: CDR1 SNHLY and CDR2 FYNNEI. V dropped 2 bases and J dropped 5 bases, with 5 bases sitting between them. About this clonotype: Antigen: not known.

The CD8+ and CD4+ T cells were isolated magnetically using a negative isolation approach, whereas the TEMRA cells were enriched by FACS. J is TRBJ2-3 and V is TRBV2; D unresolved. This receptor was obtained from a human donor in good health. The source material was CD4+ T cells from PBMCs. The CDR3 loop is CASSEIGDTQYF. The DNA for the CDR3 is TGTGCCAGCAGTGAAATCGGAGATACGCAGTATTTT.